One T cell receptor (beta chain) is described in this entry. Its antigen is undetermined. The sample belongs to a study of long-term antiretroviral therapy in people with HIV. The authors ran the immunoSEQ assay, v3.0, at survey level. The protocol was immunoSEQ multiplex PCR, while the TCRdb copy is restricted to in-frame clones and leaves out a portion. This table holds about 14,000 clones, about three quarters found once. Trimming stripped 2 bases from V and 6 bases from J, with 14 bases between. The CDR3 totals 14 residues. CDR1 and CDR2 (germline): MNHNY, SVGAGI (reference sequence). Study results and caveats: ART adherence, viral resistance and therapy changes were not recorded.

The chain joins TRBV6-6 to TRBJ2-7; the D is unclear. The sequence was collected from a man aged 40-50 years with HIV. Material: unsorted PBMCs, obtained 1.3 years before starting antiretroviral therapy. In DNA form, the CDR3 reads TGTGCCAGCAGTTACCAGTCCGGAGAATCCGAGCAGTACTTC. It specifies CASSYQSGESEQYF.